These T cell receptor beta chains were read from a single sample in a study of T cell responses to AZD1222 COVID-19 vaccine. The assay was immunoSEQ multiplex PCR, and TCRdb's table has in-frame clones only and misses some. The sample consists of more than 150,000 clones, 85% to 95% of them appearing once. This material consisted of peripheral blood, taken on day 0 of AZD1222 vaccination. These receptors all come from an adult in good health. The CDR3 runs from the conserved cysteine through the conserved F or W. A D gene is named only where the DNA matches it firmly. Rows give clone size only sometimes, using once, few, many, or a class for an expanded clone.

j_call,clone_size,d_call,v_call,cdr3_aa,cdr3_nt
TRBJ1-2,NA,NA,TRBV4-2,CASSPRDGGSSNYGYTF,TGTGCCAGCAGCCCCCGGGACGGGGGGTCTTCTAACTATGGCTACACCTTC
TRBJ2-7,NA,NA,TRBV11-2,CASSLRQTYEQYF,TGTGCCAGCAGCTTAAGACAGACCTACGAGCAGTACTTC
TRBJ2-2,NA,TRBD2,TRBV28,CASSLRQGLAGGTGELFF,TGTGCCAGCAGTTTACGCCAGGGACTAGCGGGAGGTACCGGGGAGCTGTTTTTT
TRBJ2-3,NA,NA,TRBV5-4,CASSSPGLHVSDTQYF,TGTGCCAGCAGCTCTCCGGGACTCCATGTTTCAGATACGCAGTATTTT
TRBJ2-2,NA,TRBD2,TRBV10-2,CASRGREPGELFF,TGCGCCAGCAGGGGGAGGGAGCCCGGGGAGCTGTTTTTT
TRBJ2-3,NA,TRBD1,TRBV7-9,CASSPGQVLYTQYF,TGTGCCAGCAGCCCCGGACAGGTACTCTATACGCAGTATTTT
TRBJ2-5,NA,TRBD2,TRBV29-1,CSVELSSGSTETQYF,TGCAGCGTTGAACTATCTAGCGGGAGTACGGAGACCCAGTACTTC
TRBJ2-7,NA,NA,TRBV4-1,CASSQVEPRGGLYEQYF,TGCGCCAGCAGCCAAGTCGAACCAAGGGGGGGCTTGTACGAGCAGTACTTC
TRBJ1-6,NA,TRBD1,TRBV5-4,CASSPETGRFTPLHF,TGTGCCAGCAGCCCCGAGACAGGGCGGTTTACACCCCTCCACTTT
TRBJ1-1,NA,NA,TRBV28,CAEQAYADTEAFF,TGTGCCGAGCAAGCTTATGCGGACACTGAAGCTTTCTTT
TRBJ2-7,NA,TRBD1,TRBV30,CAWEPRQGNLKQYF,TGTGCCTGGGAACCCCGACAGGGGAATTTAAAGCAGTACTTC
TRBJ1-3,NA,NA,TRBV19,CASKVGHLSSGNTIYF,TGTGCCAGTAAGGTCGGACACCTGAGCTCTGGAAACACCATATATTTT
TRBJ1-1,NA,NA,TRBV28,CASSLFRREAFF,TGTGCCAGCAGTTTATTCCGTCGAGAAGCTTTCTTT
TRBJ1-1,NA,NA,TRBV28,CASSPPRGRYTEAFF,TGTGCCAGCAGTCCACCACGAGGGAGGTACACTGAAGCTTTCTTT
TRBJ1-5,once,NA,TRBV5-1,CASREGSNQPQHF,TGCGCCAGCAGGGAAGGCAGCAATCAGCCCCAGCATTTT
TRBJ2-5,NA,NA,TRBV30,CAWSMETQYF,TGTGCCTGGAGTATGGAGACCCAGTACTTC
TRBJ2-6,NA,NA,TRBV2,CASSASSGANVLTF,TGTGCCAGCAGTGCCAGCTCTGGGGCCAACGTCCTGACTTTC
TRBJ2-1,NA,NA,TRBV3-1/TRBV3-2,CASSRTGINEQFF,TGTGCCAGCAGTCGAACAGGGATTAATGAGCAGTTCTTC
TRBJ1-2,once,TRBD1,TRBV7-9,CASSLDRSYGYTF,TGTGCCAGCAGCCTGGACAGGTCCTATGGCTACACCTTC
TRBJ2-5,NA,TRBD2,TRBV27,CASSLSGTSGRSRAQYF,TGTGCCAGCAGTTTATCGGGGACTAGCGGGAGGTCCAGGGCCCAGTACTTC
TRBJ2-3,once,NA,TRBV5-5,CASSLQGADTQYF,TGTGCCAGCAGCTTACAGGGCGCAGATACGCAGTATTTT
TRBJ2-7,NA,NA,TRBV28,CASRTAYEQYF,TGTGCCAGCAGAACCGCCTACGAGCAGTACTTC
TRBJ1-4,NA,NA,TRBV6-5,CASRRTLGANEKLFF,TGTGCCAGCAGAAGGACCCTCGGCGCTAATGAAAAACTGTTTTTT
TRBJ2-7,NA,TRBD2,TRBV6-2/TRBV6-3,CASSRGVYEQYF,TGTGCCAGCAGTCGGGGGGTCTACGAGCAGTACTTC
TRBJ2-5,NA,TRBD2,TRBV29-1,CSVAREDRDQETQYF,TGCAGCGTTGCACGGGAGGATCGGGATCAAGAGACCCAGTACTTC
TRBJ2-3,NA,NA,TRBV11-2,CASSFFTDTQYF,TGTGCCAGCAGCTTTTTCACAGATACGCAGTATTTT
TRBJ2-7,NA,TRBD2,TRBV24-1,CATSDFWGGEQYF,TGTGCCACCAGTGATTTTTGGGGGGGCGAGCAGTACTTC
TRBJ1-2,NA,TRBD1,TRBV27,CASSLGQGYGYTF,TGTGCCAGCAGTCTTGGACAGGGCTATGGCTACACCTTC
TRBJ1-4,NA,NA,TRBV28,CASTPGPNLNEKLFF,TGTGCCAGCACCCCGGGTCCGAACCTTAATGAAAAACTGTTTTTT
TRBJ2-7,NA,NA,TRBV11-3,CASSPHQGSENEQYF,TGTGCCAGCAGTCCACATCAGGGGTCTGAAAACGAGCAGTACTTC
TRBJ2-1,once,NA,TRBV11-2,CASSFAGRYNEQFF,TGTGCCAGCAGTTTCGCGGGTCGATACAATGAGCAGTTCTTC
TRBJ2-1,NA,NA,TRBV3-1/TRBV3-2,CASSQDQVGVEQFF,TGTGCCAGCAGCCAAGATCAGGTGGGAGTTGAGCAGTTCTTC
TRBJ1-4,NA,NA,TRBV4-3,CASSQDQSGFNEKLFF,TGCGCCAGCAGCCAAGATCAGTCCGGTTTTAATGAAAAACTGTTTTTT
TRBJ2-7,NA,NA,TRBV5-4,CASSYGTASYEQYF,TGTGCCAGCAGCTACGGGACGGCTTCCTACGAGCAGTACTTC
TRBJ2-7,NA,TRBD1,TRBV13,CASSPHRDRVHEQYF,TGTGCCAGCAGCCCGCACCGGGACAGGGTACACGAGCAGTACTTC
TRBJ2-2,NA,TRBD2,TRBV9,CASSVATSGWDTGELFF,TGTGCCAGCAGCGTAGCTACTAGCGGGTGGGACACCGGGGAGCTGTTTTTT